This TCR beta chain was documented in a study of OX40 agonist ivuxolimab in advanced cancers. Libraries were prepared by immunoSEQ multiplex PCR; TCRdb keeps only in-frame clonotypes and omits some of them. The sample contains tens of thousands of clones, 92% of which appear only once. The CDR3 is 13 residues long. V lost 4 bases and J lost 5, with 12 bases in between. Germline V CDR1 and CDR2: MNHEY, SVGAGI. The clonotype comes from an adult with an advanced solid tumor such as melanoma, head and neck, liver or kidney cancer. The chain recombines TRBV6-5 with TRBJ2-7; possibly TRBD1 or TRBD2 for D (5 bases each). Here the sequenced sample was CD4+ or CD8+ T cells sorted from blood, taken in a trial of the OX40 agonist ivuxolimab. CDR3 sequence reads: CASSSQGPDEQYF. The CDR3, as DNA: TGTGCCAGCAGTTCGCAGGGACCCGACGAGCAGTACTTC.